This T cell receptor (beta chain) was identified during a study of T-cell reconstitution after alpha-beta-depleted transplantation in children (TCRdb year 2016). About the full investigation: T-cell immune reconstitution after TCRalphabeta/CD19-depleted allogeneic hematopoietic cell transplantation in children was quantitatively tracked in the study by means of TCR repertoire profiling.

Based on the germline V gene, the CDR1 and CDR2 sequences are ENHRY and SYGVKD. Trimming costs V 10 bases and J 1 base, and their ends lie 14 bases apart. The CDR3 holds 13 amino acids from the cysteine to the phenylalanine. The retained sequence is limited to the CDR3, 39 bases, with the frame set at the first base. This clonotype was observed many times. Its antigen is still unknown. The sample holds no much larger clone one base away, and base qualities are not on file. The method behind the library was PCR. Sequencing was carried out with an Illumina HiSeq 2500. Molecular barcoding was employed in the preparation of TCR libraries, with unique molecular identifiers being used to normalize TCRbeta repertoire quantification. Through fastp at Q25 and MiXCR, TCRdb rebuilt clones from the public reads, retaining in-frame beta chains. Duplicate CDR3 protein sequences are folded into a single record with the most common DNA and genes. The sample records more than 60,000 distinct CDR3 sequences, roughly 6.6% of which are singletons. The ten largest clones represent 2.5% of the sample.

This specimen consisted of PBMCs from the stem cell graft donor, obtained from the stem cell graft. This sequence originates from a human donor who donated a stem cell graft to a child with acute lymphoblastic leukemia. The rearrangement joined TRBV10-3 to TRBJ2-7, with the D segment identity uncertain. The CDR3 region reads CATNAVASYEQYF. The sequence in DNA is TGTGCCACCAACGCGGTAGCATCCTACGAGCAGTACTTC.